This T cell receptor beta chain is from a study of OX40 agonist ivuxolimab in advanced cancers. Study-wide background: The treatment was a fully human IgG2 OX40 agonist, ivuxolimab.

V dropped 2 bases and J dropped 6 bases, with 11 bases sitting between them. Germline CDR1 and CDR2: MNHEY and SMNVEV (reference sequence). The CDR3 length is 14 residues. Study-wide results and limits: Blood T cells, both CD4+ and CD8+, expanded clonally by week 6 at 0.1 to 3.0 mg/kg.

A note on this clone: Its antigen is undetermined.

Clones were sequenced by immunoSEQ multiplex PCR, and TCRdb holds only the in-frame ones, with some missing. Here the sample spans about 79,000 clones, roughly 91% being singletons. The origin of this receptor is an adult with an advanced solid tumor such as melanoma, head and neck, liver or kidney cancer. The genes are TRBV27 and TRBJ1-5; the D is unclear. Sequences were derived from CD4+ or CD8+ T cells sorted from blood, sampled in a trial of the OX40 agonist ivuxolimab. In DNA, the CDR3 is TGTGCCAGCAGTTTAGTTGGGATGGGTCAGCCCCAGCATTTT. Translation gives CASSLVGMGQPQHF.